The 32 T cell receptor beta chains below all came from one sample that was sequenced in a study of blood T cell repertoires in COVID-19. The method was immunoSEQ multiplex PCR; TCRdb's version includes in-frame clones alone and lacks a portion of them. The table has fewer than 350,000 clones, almost 90% seen once. Sequenced material: PBMCs or T cells enriched from blood (not recorded which). The receptors shown here come from a woman between 18 and 30 years old with acute COVID-19.

The V call is TRBV5-1, the J call TRBJ2-7; tentative D call: TRBD1 (6 bases). Per the germline V gene, CDR1 is SGHRS and CDR2 is YFSETQ. The CDR3 covers 12 residues. The V end lost 3 bases, the J end lost 4 bases, and 8 bases lay between the germline ends. The CDR3 here is CASSWQGYEQYF. The CDR3 DNA reads as TGCGCCAGCAGCTGGCAGGGGTACGAGCAGTACTTC. The variable domain in full, completed from reference TRBV5-1 and TRBJ2-7, reads KAGVTQTPRYLIKTRGQQVTLSCSPISGHRSVSWYQQTPGQGLQFLFEYFSETQRNKGNFPGRFSGRQFSNSRSEMNVSTLELGDSALYLCASSWQGYEQYFGPGTRLTVT.

The chain recombines TRBV19 with TRBJ1-2, with 9 bases lining up with TRBD1. V shed 8 bases and J 1 base; nucleotides not matched to a gene: 8. The CDR3 has 15 amino acids. Germline lookup yields CDR1 LNHDA and CDR2 SQIVND (reference sequence). The CDR3 reads CASAPGQGSNYGYTF. The CDR3 region has the DNA TGTGCCAGTGCCCCGGGACAGGGCAGTAACTATGGCTACACCTTC.

The chain has TRBV7-9 and TRBJ2-7; TRBD1 might be the D (5 bases). Germline assignment: CDR1 SEHNR and CDR2 FQNEAQ (reference sequence). The ends were cut back, 4 bases at V and 1 base at J, with 11 bases in the middle. The CDR3 spans 14 residues. The DNA of the CDR3 is TGTGCCAGCAGCTCCCCGACAGCTTCCTACGAGCAGTACTTC. This gives the protein CASSSPTASYEQYF. Drawing the rest from reference TRBV7-9 and TRBJ2-7, the complete variable domain is DTGVSQNPRHKITKRGQNVTFRCDPISEHNRLYWYRQTLGQGPEFLTYFQNEAQLEKSRLLSDRFSAERPKGSFSTLEIQRTEQGDSAMYLCASSSPTASYEQYFGPGTRLTVT.

The CDR3 loop reads CAWSVRRQGLLSYEQYF. CDR3 sequence (DNA): TGTGCCTGGAGTGTAAGGCGACAGGGATTACTCTCCTACGAGCAGTACTTC. J is TRBJ2-7 and V is TRBV30, with 7 bases fitting TRBD1. Unmatched junction bases numbered 11, after V lost 0 bases and J lost 0 bases. The CDR3 sequence is 17 residues long. Looked up from germline, CDR1 is GTSNPN and CDR2 is SVGIG (reference sequence).

The rearrangement links TRBV27 to TRBJ2-1, with 8 bases matching TRBD2. CDR1 is MNHEY and CDR2 is SMNVEV in the germline V gene (reference sequence). Trimming at V came to 7 bases and at J to 0 bases, leaving 5 bases not matched to a gene. CDR3 length: 15 amino acids. The CDR3 coding sequence is TGTGCCAGCAACTCCGGGACTAGCTCCTACAATGAGCAGTTCTTC. Protein: CASNSGTSSYNEQFF.

V and J are TRBV11-2 and TRBJ2-7, with 7 bases that match TRBD1. Germline values: CDR1 SGHAT, CDR2 FQNNGV. The CDR3 has 15 residues. V lost 4 bases and J lost 5; bases outside the gene matches: 11. The CDR3: CASSSVDRAINEQYF. The CDR3 DNA reads as TGTGCCAGCAGCTCCGTTGACAGGGCGATCAACGAGCAGTACTTC.

This chain uses TRBV2 with TRBJ1-6, with D tentatively TRBD1 (6 bases). The CDR3 contains 15 residues. CDR1 and CDR2 (germline): SNHLY, FYNNEI. Deletions cut 9 bases from V and 6 bases from J, with 18 bases between. CDR3 nucleotides: TGTGCCAGTAGATCGACAGGCAGTCCTAATTCACCCCTCCACTTT. Translated, it gives CASRSTGSPNSPLHF. Complete variable domain (other parts from reference TRBV2 and TRBJ1-6): EPEVTQTPSHQVTQMGQEVILRCVPISNHLYFYWYRQILGQKVEFLVSFYNNEISEKSEIFDDQFSVERPDGSNFTLKIRSTKLEDSAMYFCASRSTGSPNSPLHFGNGTRLTVT.

The gene calls are TRBV5-1 and TRBJ2-1, with 10 bases that match TRBD1. The CDR3 consists of 14 residues. Germline V gene lookup returns CDR1 SGHRS and CDR2 YFSETQ. Unmatched junction bases numbered 5, after V lost 4 bases and J lost 7 bases. This chain's CDR3 is CASSGDRGRNEQFF. The CDR3 bases are TGCGCCAGCAGCGGCGACAGGGGGCGGAATGAGCAGTTCTTC. The whole variable domain, remainder taken from reference TRBV5-1 and TRBJ2-1, is KAGVTQTPRYLIKTRGQQVTLSCSPISGHRSVSWYQQTPGQGLQFLFEYFSETQRNKGNFPGRFSGRQFSNSRSEMNVSTLELGDSALYLCASSGDRGRNEQFFGPGTRLTVL.

The table lists this clone with a few counts. The chain links TRBV7-2 to TRBJ1-2; 9 nucleotides align to TRBD1. V was pared by 5 bases and J by 7 bases, with 11 bases of the junction left unmatched. This CDR3 comprises 15 residues. Germline V CDR1 and CDR2: SGHTA, FQGNSA. The CDR3 DNA sequence: TGTGCCAGCAGCATAGAGAATTGGGACAGGGCTGGCTACACCTTC. Residues: CASSIENWDRAGYTF.

This chain joins TRBV4-1 and TRBJ2-3; 15 nucleotides align to TRBD2. The germline gives CDR1 MGHRA, CDR2 YSYEKL. The CDR3 loop spans 19 amino acids. V lost 4 bases and J lost 0; bases outside the gene matches: 8. In DNA, the CDR3 is TGCGCCAGCAGCCTTACCGGGACTAGCGGGGGGAGGAGCACAGATACGCAGTATTTT. This translates into CASSLTGTSGGRSTDTQYF.

The chain carries TRBV28 and TRBJ1-1; D perhaps matches TRBD1 (5 bases). V shed 4 bases and J shed 4 bases, with 13 bases lying between them. Germline CDR1 MDHEN, CDR2 SYDVKM. This CDR3 contains 14 residues. CDR3 nucleotide sequence: TGTGCCAGCAGTTCTGTAAGGCAGGGCACTGAAGCTTTCTTT. Translation: CASSSVRQGTEAFF. Full variable domain (remainder filled in from reference TRBV28 and TRBJ1-1): DVKVTQSSRYLVKRTGEKVFLECVQDMDHENMFWYRQDPGLGLRLIYFSYDVKMKEKGDIPEGYSVSREKKERFSLILESASTNQTSMYLCASSSVRQGTEAFFGQGTRLTVV.

The chain couples TRBV7-9 to TRBJ2-3, with TRBD2 identical over 8 bases. J was trimmed by 4 bases and V by 1 base; bases with no gene match: 7. Germline V gene data show CDR1 as SEHNR and CDR2 as FQNEAQ (reference sequence). This CDR3 has 16 amino acids. The CDR3 sequence is CASSLGSGKVADTQYF. The CDR3 DNA follows: TGTGCCAGCAGCTTAGGTAGCGGGAAAGTCGCAGATACGCAGTATTTT.

The genes are TRBV4-1 and TRBJ2-1; D is perhaps TRBD2 (6 bases). Looked up from germline, CDR1 is MGHRA and CDR2 is YSYEKL. Trimming pared 0 bases from V and 3 bases from J, leaving 12 bases between. CDR3 length equals 16 residues. This CDR3 is CASSQDSASVYNEQFF. In DNA form, the CDR3 reads TGCGCCAGCAGCCAAGATTCGGCTAGCGTCTACAATGAGCAGTTCTTC.

The chain links TRBV29-1 to TRBJ2-3, with D unresolved. Trimming stripped 4 bases from V and 2 bases from J, with 4 bases between. Germline values: CDR1 SQVTM, CDR2 ANQGSEA. CDR3 length equals 11 residues. This CDR3 is CSVGHTDTQYF. In nucleotides, the CDR3 is TGCAGCGTTGGGCACACAGATACGCAGTATTTT.

The chain has TRBV28 and TRBJ1-4, with 7 bases matching TRBD1. The CDR3 contains 14 residues. Germline V gene data show CDR1 as MDHEN and CDR2 as SYDVKM. V lost 6 bases, J lost 5 bases, and 6 bases stayed unmatched. The CDR3 spells CASSGDSRNEKLFF. CDR3 sequence (DNA): TGTGCCAGCAGCGGGGACAGCCGAAATGAAAAACTGTTTTTT.

There are a few counts of this clone. This rearrangement joins TRBV20-1 to TRBJ1-1; no clear D. In germline, CDR1 is DFQATT, CDR2 SNEGSKA (reference sequence). Trimming removed 6 bases at V and 4 bases at J, with 9 bases between. CDR3 size: 11 residues. Here the CDR3 reads CSALRVTEAFF. Here the CDR3 DNA reads TGCAGTGCCCTGAGGGTCACTGAAGCTTTCTTT.

This clone was detected a few times. The chain is built from TRBV28 and TRBJ2-5, with 8 bases matching TRBD1. With 2 bases clipped from V and 1 base from J, the junction kept 0 bases outside the gene matches. Per the germline V gene, CDR1 is MDHEN and CDR2 is SYDVKM. CDR3 size: 14 residues. This CDR3 is CASSLDRGQETQYF. In nucleotides, the CDR3 is TGTGCCAGCAGTTTAGACAGGGGCCAAGAGACCCAGTACTTC. Supplemented by reference TRBV28 and TRBJ2-5, the full variable domain reads DVKVTQSSRYLVKRTGEKVFLECVQDMDHENMFWYRQDPGLGLRLIYFSYDVKMKEKGDIPEGYSVSREKKERFSLILESASTNQTSMYLCASSLDRGQETQYFGPGTRLLVL.

The chain joins TRBV9 to TRBJ2-1, with TRBD1 matching 7 bases. The trim removed 1 base at V and 6 bases at J, leaving 7 bases unmatched. Germline V gene sequence: CDR1 SGDLS, CDR2 YYNGEE. The CDR3 spans 15 residues. The CDR3 loop reads CASSVSGTVFNEQFF. CDR3 nucleotides: TGTGCCAGCAGCGTATCCGGGACAGTCTTCAATGAGCAGTTCTTC. The full variable domain, completed using reference TRBV9 and TRBJ2-1, is DSGVTQTPKHLITATGQRVTLRCSPRSGDLSVYWYQQSLDQGLQFLIQYYNGEERAKGNILERFSAQQFPDLHSELNLSSLELGDSALYFCASSVSGTVFNEQFFGPGTRLTVL.

V and J are TRBV18 and TRBJ2-1; 8 bases map to TRBD1. The CDR3 runs 16 residues. Per germline, CDR1 KGHSH and CDR2 LQKENI. With 4 bases clipped from V and 3 bases from J, the junction kept 8 bases outside the gene matches. In nucleotides, the CDR3 is TGTGCCAGCTCACGAGGGACAGGAAGTATCTACAATGAGCAGTTCTTC. This codes for CASSRGTGSIYNEQFF.

The V gene is TRBV11-2, the J gene TRBJ2-3; D may be TRBD1 (6 bases). This CDR3 region has 16 residues. Trimming removed 7 bases from V and 0 bases from J, with 17 bases in between. CDR1 SGHAT and CDR2 FQNNGV come from the germline V gene. In DNA form, the CDR3 reads TGTGCCAGCACAAGGGGGTCAGGATCTAGCACAGATACGCAGTATTTT. It yields the protein CASTRGSGSSTDTQYF.

V and J are TRBV6-6 and TRBJ2-5; 8 bases agree with TRBD1. V gave up 0 bases and J gave up 5 bases; unmatched junction bases: 8. CDR1 and CDR2 from the germline V gene are MNHNY and SVGAGI (reference sequence). CDR3 length equals 16 residues. In nucleotides, the CDR3 is TGTGCCAGCAGTTACTCCGGACAGGGTGGGGTGGAGACCCAGTACTTC. Encoded protein: CASSYSGQGGVETQYF.

The rearrangement links TRBV7-2 to TRBJ2-4; TRBD2 aligns across 16 bases. This CDR3 is 16 amino acids long. Trimming at V came to 5 bases and at J to 6 bases, leaving 4 bases not matched to a gene. CDR1 and CDR2 (germline): SGHTA, FQGNSA. This chain's CDR3 is CASSEGTSGRGNIQYF. The CDR3 coding sequence is TGTGCCAGCAGCGAGGGGACTAGCGGGAGGGGAAACATTCAGTACTTC.

The gene calls are TRBV21-1 and TRBJ2-4; the D segment call TRBD2 is taken from the table without a DNA check. TRBV21-1 is classified as a pseudogene. The length of the CDR3 is 18 residues. CDR3 residues: CASSKVYLAGIAKNIQYF. CDR3 nucleotide sequence: TGTGCCAGCAGCAAAGTCTACCTAGCGGGAATAGCCAAAAACATTCAGTACTTC.

The chain links TRBV28 to TRBJ2-2; TRBD1 matches 10 bases. Looked up from germline, CDR1 is MDHEN and CDR2 is SYDVKM. Losses at the gene ends were 3 bases for V and 4 bases for J; bases not matched to a gene: 5. This CDR3 is 16 amino acids long. The CDR3 coding sequence is TGTGCCAGCAGTTTGACCGGACAGGGGGTCACCGGGGAGCTGTTTTTT. Amino acid sequence: CASSLTGQGVTGELFF.

The J gene is TRBJ1-2, the V gene TRBV5-4; a possible D gene is TRBD1 (5 bases). The CDR3 covers 15 residues. Germline V lookup: CDR1 SGHNT, CDR2 YYREEE (reference sequence). Deletions cut 4 bases from V and 2 bases from J, with 15 bases between. Written as DNA, the CDR3 is TGTGCCAGCAGCCGGCCGGCCGCAGGGAACTATGGCTACACCTTC. This gives the protein CASSRPAAGNYGYTF.

V is TRBV28 and J is TRBJ1-1; no clear D. CDR3 length equals 12 residues. V was cut by 6 bases and J by 8 bases, with 13 bases left in between. Germline lookup yields CDR1 MDHEN and CDR2 SYDVKM. The CDR3 protein is CASSLFRVEAFF. The CDR3 DNA reads as TGTGCCAGCAGCCTCTTCCGGGTCGAAGCTTTCTTT.

The chain couples TRBV27 to TRBJ1-2; no firm D call. The CDR3 loop spans 13 amino acids. CDR1 and CDR2 (germline): MNHEY, SMNVEV (reference sequence). The V end lost 5 bases, the J end lost 3 bases, and 10 bases lay between the germline ends. The CDR3 region has the DNA TGTGCCAGCAGTACGACACCGCACTATGGCTACACCTTC. Its protein product is CASSTTPHYGYTF.

J is TRBJ2-6 and V is TRBV2; tentatively, D is TRBD1 (6 bases). Trimming took 5 bases from V and 2 from J, leaving 13 bases between them. The CDR3 totals 16 residues. CDR1 and CDR2 (germline): SNHLY, FYNNEI. CDR3 nucleotides: TGTGCCAGCAGTCCTACAGGGATACCTGGGGCCAACGTCCTGACTTTC. It yields the protein CASSPTGIPGANVLTF.

This clone was detected only a few times. CDR3 nucleotide sequence: TGTGCCAGCAGTGAAACGACTAGCTACCGCCTGAACACCGGGGAGCTGTTTTTT. This encodes CASSETTSYRLNTGELFF. This rearrangement joins TRBV2 to TRBJ2-2, with 7 bases that match TRBD2. Looked up from germline, CDR1 is SNHLY and CDR2 is FYNNEI. Unmatched junction bases numbered 10, after V lost 2 bases and J lost 1 base. The CDR3 extends over 18 amino acids.

This chain connects TRBV11-2 to TRBJ1-2; D is undetermined. Trimming shortened V by 5 bases and J by 3 bases, and 4 bases separated the two germline ends. The CDR3 is 11 amino acids. CDR1 and CDR2 from the germline V gene are SGHAT and FQNNGV. The CDR3 protein is CASSHYYGYTF. In nucleotides, the CDR3 is TGTGCCAGCAGCCATTACTATGGCTACACCTTC.

This clone was observed once. Within the sample, other DNA sequences also encode this same CDR3. V is TRBV27 and J is TRBJ1-4; 7 positions match TRBD1. This CDR3 is built from 13 residues. The V gene end was trimmed by 3 bases and the J gene end by 7 bases; junction bases not matched to a gene: 2. From germline, CDR1 is MNHEY and CDR2 SMNVEV (reference sequence). The CDR3 DNA sequence: TGTGCCAGCAGTTTCAACAGGGGTGAAAAACTGTTTTTT. Translating it yields CASSFNRGEKLFF.

The V call is TRBV18, the J call TRBJ2-2; TRBD2 aligns across 7 bases. Germline CDR1 KGHSH, CDR2 LQKENI. V was clipped by 1 base and J by 6 bases; unmatched bases: 8. This CDR3 has 16 residues. CDR3 sequence reads: CASSPLDTGGAGELFF. The CDR3 nucleotides are TGTGCCAGCTCACCACTTGACACGGGAGGAGCCGGGGAGCTGTTTTTT. The complete variable domain, with remaining parts taken from reference TRBV18 and TRBJ2-2, reads NAGVMQNPRHLVRRRGQEARLRCSPMKGHSHVYWYRQLPEEGLKFMVYLQKENIIDESGMPKERFSAEFPKEGPSILRIQQVVRGDSAAYFCASSPLDTGGAGELFFGEGSRLTVL.